This entry lists 18 T cell receptor beta chains sequenced from one sample in a study of blood T cell repertoires in COVID-19. The assay was immunoSEQ multiplex PCR, and TCRdb's table has in-frame clones only and misses some. The table includes some 150,000 clones, 60% to 80% detected once. Sequences were obtained from peripheral blood. The receptors derive from a woman aged 45-60 years with active or convalescent COVID-19.

The chain uses TRBV19 and TRBJ1-2; tentatively, D is TRBD1 (5 bases). V dropped 7 bases and J dropped 6 bases, with 21 bases sitting between them. The length of the CDR3 is 15 residues. Germline V lookup: CDR1 LNHDA, CDR2 SQIVND (reference sequence). The CDR3 DNA reads TGTGCCAGTACACCCACAGGTGGTGTAGGTAATGGCTACACCTTC. It encodes CASTPTGGVGNGYTF.

The chain carries TRBV5-1 and TRBJ2-7; D is unclear. This CDR3 has 14 residues. Germline V lookup: CDR1 SGHRS, CDR2 YFSETQ. Trimming cost V 0 bases and J 4 bases, with 11 bases left between them. The CDR3 region is CASSLAEPQYEQYF. The CDR3 nucleotides are TGCGCCAGCAGCTTGGCTGAGCCCCAATACGAGCAGTACTTC.

This clone showed up just a few times. In DNA form, the CDR3 reads TGTGCCAGCGAAGGGGCTGGAAACACCATATATTTT. Protein sequence: CASEGAGNTIYF. The genes are TRBV6-5 and TRBJ1-3; D may be TRBD1 (5 bases). With 8 bases removed from V and 2 bases from J, the gap between germline ends came to 7 bases. Germline V gene data show CDR1 as MNHEY and CDR2 as SVGAGI. The CDR3 length is 12 residues.

V is TRBV27 and J is TRBJ2-6, with D perhaps TRBD2 (7 bases). Trimming cost V 5 bases and J 0 bases, with 11 bases left between them. Germline lookup yields CDR1 MNHEY and CDR2 SMNVEV (reference sequence). This CDR3 region has 16 residues. The CDR3 protein is CASSPRGGSGANVLTF. Written as DNA, the CDR3 is TGTGCCAGCAGTCCAAGGGGGGGCTCTGGGGCCAACGTCCTGACTTTC.

This clone was counted a few times. This chain uses TRBV19 with TRBJ1-5, with TRBD1 identical over 12 bases. The germline V gene encodes CDR1 LNHDA and CDR2 SQIVND (reference sequence). The ends lost 7 bases at V and 7 bases at J; junction bases unmatched: 5. The CDR3 is 14 residues long. Here the CDR3 reads CASMGTGGPQPQHF. DNA of the CDR3: TGTGCCAGTATGGGGACAGGGGGCCCCCAGCCCCAGCATTTT.

This clone was picked up a small number of times. DNA for the CDR3: TGTGCCAGCATGTGGATAGCGGGAGGAAGGTACGAGCAGTACTTC. As protein: CASMWIAGGRYEQYF. The V call is TRBV5-6, the J call TRBJ2-7; 10 nucleotides align to TRBD2. The V segment lost 6 bases and the J segment 4 bases; nucleotides outside the gene matches: 10. The CDR3 contains 15 residues. Germline values: CDR1 SGHDT, CDR2 YYEEEE.

This chain links TRBV4-2 with TRBJ2-3, with 10 nucleotides matching TRBD2. Germline CDR1 is LGHNA and CDR2 is YNFKEQ. The CDR3 contains 16 residues. Trimming removed 0 bases from V and 5 bases from J; junction bases left unmatched: 5. CDR3: CASSQDKASGRDTQYF. The CDR3 DNA reads TGTGCCAGCAGCCAAGATAAGGCTAGCGGGAGAGATACGCAGTATTTT.

V gene TRBV27 combines with J gene TRBJ1-2, with a weak D call TRBD1 (5 bases). Between the trimmed V and J ends, which lost 2 bases and 9 bases, there was a span of 16 bases. This CDR3 is 14 amino acids long. Germline CDR1 MNHEY, CDR2 SMNVEV (reference sequence). CDR3 bases: TGTGCCAGCAGTTTAAGCCGGGGGGACTTAAGCTACACCTTC. Translated, it gives CASSLSRGDLSYTF.

Here the CDR3 reads CASSFEAGVTGELFF. CDR3 nucleotide sequence: TGTGCCAGCAGCTTTGAAGCGGGGGTTACCGGGGAGCTGTTTTTT. J is TRBJ2-2 and V is TRBV7-8; the match to TRBD2 covers 8 bases. Germline loops: CDR1 SGHVS, CDR2 FQNEAQ. V lost 3 bases, J lost 5 bases, and 5 bases stayed unmatched. The CDR3 runs 15 residues.

V and J are TRBV6-6 and TRBJ1-2, with D unclear. The length of the CDR3 is 15 residues. The germline V gene encodes CDR1 MNHNY and CDR2 SVGAGI (reference sequence). The germline V and J ends were trimmed by 8 bases and 4 bases, with 20 bases remaining between them. The CDR3 DNA follows: TGTGCCAGCCGACCGACATACCTCTGGGCCTATGGCTACACCTTC. Translated, it gives CASRPTYLWAYGYTF.

This clone appeared a few times. The chain combines TRBV9 with TRBJ2-5, with TRBD2 matching over 9 bases. Germline trimming cut 0 bases from V and 5 bases from J; bases unmatched to any gene: 8. CDR3 length: 16 amino acids. Germline loops: CDR1 SGDLS, CDR2 YYNGEE. CDR3: CASSVAAGGLTETQYF. In nucleotides, the CDR3 is TGTGCCAGCAGCGTAGCCGCGGGGGGGCTTACGGAGACCCAGTACTTC.

V gene TRBV2 combines with J gene TRBJ2-3, with TRBD2 matching 12 bases. Germline V lookup: CDR1 SNHLY, CDR2 FYNNEI. V was clipped by 7 bases and J by 2 bases; unmatched bases: 7. There are 16 residues in the CDR3. CDR3 sequence (DNA): TGTGCCAGCAACCTTCTAGCGGGAGGGCCCACAGATACGCAGTATTTT. It codes for CASNLLAGGPTDTQYF.

This clone was seen only a few times. The rearrangement joins TRBV7-2 to TRBJ1-3, with TRBD1 as a possible D gene (6 bases). The CDR3 is 15 residues long. Trimming took off 1 base at V and 6 bases at J, with 13 bases between the two ends. Per germline, CDR1 SGHTA and CDR2 FQGNSA. The CDR3 reads CASSLDYRVENTIYF. DNA of the CDR3: TGTGCCAGCAGCTTAGATTACAGGGTCGAAAACACCATATATTTT.

The chain uses TRBV5-4 and TRBJ2-1, with 8 positions matching TRBD1. Germline-derived CDR1 and CDR2 are SGHNT and YYREEE (reference sequence). CDR3 length: 15 residues. J gave up 6 bases and V 3 bases, and 8 bases lay outside the gene matches. CDR3 amino acids: CASSYTRDRTNEQFF. The CDR3 DNA is TGTGCCAGCAGCTACACCCGGGACAGGACCAATGAGCAGTTCTTC.

V is TRBV4-1 and J is TRBJ1-4; D is unclear. The V end lost 2 bases, the J end lost 8 bases, and 15 bases lay between the germline ends. The length of the CDR3 is 15 residues. CDR1 MGHRA and CDR2 YSYEKL come from the germline V gene. This CDR3 is CASSQWGGPGEKLFF. CDR3 coding DNA: TGCGCCAGCAGCCAATGGGGAGGGCCCGGCGAAAAACTGTTTTTT.

The table lists this clone with a count of one. CDR3 residues: CASSNTGGENEKLFF. CDR3 sequence (DNA): TGTGCCAGTAGTAATACAGGGGGAGAAAATGAAAAACTGTTTTTT. The chain couples TRBV19 to TRBJ1-4, with 8 bases lining up with TRBD1. Germline V gives CDR1 LNHDA, CDR2 SQIVND (reference sequence). The trim removed 4 bases at V and 5 bases at J, leaving 6 bases unmatched. The CDR3 is 15 residues long.

V usage is TRBV29-1 and J usage is TRBJ1-1; 7 bases map to TRBD1. Germline trimming cut 4 bases from V and 3 bases from J; bases unmatched to any gene: 5. Germline V gives CDR1 SQVTM, CDR2 ANQGSEA. CDR3 size: 13 residues. The CDR3 reads CSVGTQGDTEAFF. Written as DNA, the CDR3 is TGCAGCGTTGGTACGCAGGGGGACACTGAAGCTTTCTTT.

J is TRBJ2-7 and V is TRBV2; 7 bases fit TRBD1. Germline CDR1 reads SNHLY; CDR2 reads FYNNEI. The CDR3 runs 15 residues. The trim removed 6 bases at V and 5 bases at J, leaving 13 bases unmatched. In DNA, the CDR3 is TGTGCCAGCAGGAGACAGGGAACCAACGGCCACGAGCAGTACTTC. Translating gives CASRRQGTNGHEQYF.